This TCR beta chain was identified during a study of T-cell reconstitution after alpha-beta-depleted transplantation in children. TCRbeta library construction was performed incorporating unique molecular identifiers. TCRdb ran MiXCR on the PCR reads and lists one entry per CDR3 protein. The repertoire holds about 980,000 distinct CDR3 sequences, with about 31% as singletons. Of note for this clonotype: Its target is unknown.

General observations from the study: About two months after transplant, alpha-beta T cells reportedly came from several hundred expanded graft clones. From newly produced T cells came most of the T-cell counts and diversity one year after transplant.

The CDR3 has 13 residues. Trimming left V 3 bases short and J 4 bases short, with 12 bases between. CDR1 is DFQATT and CDR2 is SNEGSKA in the germline V gene (reference sequence). The TCR was taken from a boy in the first two years of life who had a stem cell transplant for SCID, so the T cells may come from the graft donor. The genes are TRBV20-1 and TRBJ1-2; D remains unclear. The material sequenced was PBMCs, mostly from graft donor cells, taken 360 days after TCRalphabeta/CD19-depleted stem cell transplant. In nucleotides, the CDR3 is TGCAGTGCTAGCATAAGGGAGGTCTATGGCTACACCTTC. This encodes CSASIREVYGYTF.